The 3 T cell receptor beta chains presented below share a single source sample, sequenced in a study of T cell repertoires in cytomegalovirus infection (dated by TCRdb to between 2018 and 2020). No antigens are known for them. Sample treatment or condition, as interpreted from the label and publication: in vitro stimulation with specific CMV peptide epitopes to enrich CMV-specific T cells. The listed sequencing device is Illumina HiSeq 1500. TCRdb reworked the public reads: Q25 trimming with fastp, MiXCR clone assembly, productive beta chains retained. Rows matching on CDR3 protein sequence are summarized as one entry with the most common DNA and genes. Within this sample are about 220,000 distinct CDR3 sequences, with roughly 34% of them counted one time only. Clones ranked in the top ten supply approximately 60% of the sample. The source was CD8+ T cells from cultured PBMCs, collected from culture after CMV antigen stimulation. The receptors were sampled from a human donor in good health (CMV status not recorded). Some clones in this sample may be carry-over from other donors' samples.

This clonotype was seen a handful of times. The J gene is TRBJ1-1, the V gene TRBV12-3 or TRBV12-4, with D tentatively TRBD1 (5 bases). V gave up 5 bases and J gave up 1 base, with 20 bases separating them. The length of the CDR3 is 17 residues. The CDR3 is CASSPMPGPTPNTEAFF. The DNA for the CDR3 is TGTGCCAGCAGTCCTATGCCGGGACCCACTCCGAACACTGAAGCTTTCTTT.

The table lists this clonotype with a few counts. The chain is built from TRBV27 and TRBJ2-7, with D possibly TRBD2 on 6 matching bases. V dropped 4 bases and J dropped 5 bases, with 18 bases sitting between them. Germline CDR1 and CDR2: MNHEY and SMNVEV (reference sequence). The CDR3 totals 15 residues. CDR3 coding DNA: TGTGCCAGCAGTTGGGGGGACTCGGGGAGAGACGAGCAGTACTTC. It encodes CASSWGDSGRDEQYF.

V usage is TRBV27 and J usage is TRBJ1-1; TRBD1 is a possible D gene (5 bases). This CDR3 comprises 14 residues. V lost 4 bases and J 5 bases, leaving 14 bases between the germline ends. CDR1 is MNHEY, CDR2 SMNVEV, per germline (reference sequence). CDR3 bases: TGTGCCAGCAGTTCTCAGGGAAGTGAGACTGAAGCTTTCTTT. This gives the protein CASSSQGSETEAFF.